This T cell receptor (beta chain) originates from a study of blood T cell repertoires in COVID-19 (TCRdb year 2020). Some background on the complete study: Samples covering the acute and convalescent phases of COVID-19 were provided by collaborators in the United States, Italy and Spain. The dataset comprised deeply sampled blood TCRbeta repertoires from subjects exposed to, actively infected with, or recovered from COVID-19. The repertoires were made available in a free public database intended to serve as a resource for research on the immune response to SARS-CoV-2. Where available, HLA class I and class II types were obtained from metadata supplied by the sample provider rather than from assay-based typing. The material from the prospective study consisted of cDNA or gDNA derived from T cells, B-cell-depleted T cells, or PBMCs. Samples were obtained from the ongoing ImmuneRACE study (first 160 participants) and from about 1,300 subjects provided by 6 global collaborators. A de-identified subject ID, COVID-19 status, age in years and sex were almost always included in the sample metadata.

Spanning cysteine to phenylalanine, the CDR3 consists of 15 amino acids. Just the 45-base CDR3 DNA is kept, in frame starting at base 1. Trimming accounts for 4 bases at V and 1 base at J, while the number of junction bases matched to no gene is 5. Via the germline V gene, CDR1 is SGHDN and CDR2 FVKESK. About this clone itself: What antigen it recognizes has not been identified. Qualities for individual bases were not recorded, and no much larger clone is one base off.

Participants in the prospective study were enrolled through a virtual design, were aged about 18 to 90 years, and lived in roughly 26 United States geographic areas. In the prospective study, cohorts were assigned on the basis of participant-reported clinical history obtained from a screening survey and a study questionnaire. Exposed participants were defined as having been in contact with someone with a PCR-confirmed or clinician-diagnosed COVID-19 case within 2 weeks of study entry. In the prospective study, whole blood, serum and a nasopharyngeal or oropharyngeal swab were collected from each participant by mobile phlebotomists. Prospective study participants could optionally give additional blood draws and questionnaires over an approximately two-month period. Blood samples from the prospective study were shipped frozen or at room temperature prior to DNA extraction. The immunoSEQ Assay, a bias-controlled multiplex PCR, was used to amplify TCRbeta CDR3 regions from genomic DNA. For the original study's pipeline: The number of nucleated cells in each sample was estimated by amplification of reference gene primers within the assay. Sequence reads were collapsed and filtered to measure the absolute abundance of every unique TCRbeta CDR3 rearrangement. For each sample, productive Simpson clonality was calculated as the square root of Simpson's diversity index over productive rearrangements. TCRdb took this table from immuneACCESS and kept in-frame rearrangements with V and J called. Such tables lack part of the clones; where checked against another copy, unresolved V genes explain under half of the gap, and the rest is unexplained. V and J calls and clone size are as listed in that table; D and trimming were resolved from the DNA. The sample table records 330,000 or so clones; more than 70% of these occur just once. The ten largest clones represent approximately 0.97% of the sample.

What the work shows at the level of the full study, not this receptor alone: Clinical and demographic metadata were provided uncurated, with the amount varying by source and participant.

The rearrangement combines TRBV14 with TRBJ1-2, with 8 junctional bases fitting TRBD1. The sequence was obtained from a woman in her 30s who had been exposed to COVID-19. Sequencing was carried out using PBMCs or T cells enriched from blood (not recorded which). The DNA is as follows: TGTGCCAGCAGCCCCAGGGGGCGCATTAACTATGGCTACACCTTC. Its translation is CASSPRGRINYGYTF.